This TCR beta chain was profiled in a study of vaccination and CD4 T cells after COVID-19. Study outcomes and limitations: A median 86.3% of convalescent patients' SARS-CoV-2-reactive clones emerged only after vaccination. Median reactive clonotypes, those recognizing SARS-CoV-2, rose from around 20 to 38, not significantly.

Treatment in this sample: roughly nine-day PBMC culture with coronavirus spike peptide pools or control peptides (ViraFEST assay). ViraFEST expanded antigen-specific T cells with peptide pools, then sequenced TCRs. V dropped 2 bases and J dropped 4 bases, with 11 bases sitting between them. Germline CDR1 and CDR2: MNHEY and SVGAGI. The CDR3 runs to 14 residues. Researchers used the Oncomine TCR Beta short-read assay to sequence DNA from cultured CD4+ T cells. TCRdb redid the calling of the PCR reads with MiXCR, one entry per CDR3 protein. The sample has some 13,000 distinct CDR3 sequences, roughly 60% seen once; the top ten hold roughly a sixth. Note on this clonotype: Its antigen is not known.

The gene calls are TRBV6-5 and TRBJ1-1; D gene unclear. Sequencing was carried out using CD4+ T cells from blood, cultured in vitro. This TCR came from a human donor who had recovered from COVID-19. Here the CDR3 reads CASSYVVGATEAFF. CDR3 sequence (DNA): TGTGCCAGCAGTTACGTGGTAGGAGCCACTGAAGCTTTCTTT.